These 10 T cell receptor beta chains share one sample of origin, sequenced in a study of CXCR3-negative and CXCR3-positive naive CD8 T cells. Each TRB cDNA library was prepared by 5' RACE (with UMI labels). Reprocessing the 5' RACE reads, TCRdb reports a single entry for every CDR3 protein and omits DNA. The table lists tens of thousands of distinct CDR3 sequences, with approximately 1.1% in the top ten. The sequenced material came from naive CXCR3- CD8+ T cells from blood. Described subset: CD45RO-CCR7+CD27+CD95- naive CD8+ T cells lacking CXCR3 (TNR3-). Receptors originate from a human donor in good health. Some clones in this sample may be carry-over from other donors' samples.

This chain connects TRBV7-2 to TRBJ1-2; TCRdb's D call of TRBD1 is untestable without DNA. The CDR3 totals 13 residues. Germline V gene data show CDR1 as SGHTA and CDR2 as FQGNSA. The CDR3 loop is CASRYTGGDGYTF.

The CDR3 reads CASSYGPASSYEQYF. The J gene is TRBJ2-7, the V gene TRBV6-2 or TRBV6-3; the D gene TCRdb calls, TRBD2, cannot be checked with no DNA. The length of the CDR3 is 15 residues. Germline V gene data show CDR1 as MNHEY and CDR2 as SVGEGT.

The J gene is TRBJ2-1, the V gene TRBV11-3. Germline loops: CDR1 SGHNT, CDR2 YENEEA. The CDR3 runs to 15 residues. The CDR3 here is CASSLGGNVANEQFF.

The chain joins TRBV4-1 to TRBJ1-3. The CDR3 is 17 residues long. Germline CDR1 and CDR2: MGHRA and YSYEKL. CDR3 region: CASSNFGPLELGNTIYF.

CDR3: CASSHPPQETQYF. The V call is TRBV7-2, the J call TRBJ2-5; no DNA is available, so the TRBD1 call from TCRdb remains unchecked. This CDR3 comprises 13 residues. The germline V gene encodes CDR1 SGHTA and CDR2 FQGNSA.

The CDR3 is CASSRVVTKRTDTQYF. The chain has TRBV28 and TRBJ2-3; the TCRdb call, TRBD1, lacks DNA for checking. The CDR3 is 16 amino acids. The germline V gene has CDR1 MDHEN and CDR2 SYDVKM.

The genes are TRBV29-1 and TRBJ2-3; TCRdb reports TRBD2, a call that lacks DNA to check it against. This CDR3 comprises 17 residues. Germline V lookup: CDR1 SQVTM, CDR2 ANQGSEA. Here the CDR3 reads CSVGHLGVSGYTDTQYF.

V and J are TRBV12-3 or TRBV12-4 and TRBJ1-1; TCRdb gives TRBD1 as the D gene, but with no DNA this cannot be confirmed. This CDR3 comprises 14 residues. The CDR3 loop is CASSPTGRNTEAFF.

This chain uses TRBV7-9 with TRBJ2-7; as DNA is missing, the TRBD1 call by TCRdb cannot be tested. This CDR3 has 13 amino acids. CDR1 and CDR2 from the germline V gene are SEHNR and FQNEAQ (reference sequence). The CDR3 spells CASSLADRYEQYF.

The chain carries TRBV10-3 and TRBJ2-7; as DNA is missing, the TRBD1 call by TCRdb cannot be tested. CDR3 length: 12 residues. Germline CDR1 is ENHRY and CDR2 is SYGVKD. The CDR3 sequence is CAISPGAYEQYF.